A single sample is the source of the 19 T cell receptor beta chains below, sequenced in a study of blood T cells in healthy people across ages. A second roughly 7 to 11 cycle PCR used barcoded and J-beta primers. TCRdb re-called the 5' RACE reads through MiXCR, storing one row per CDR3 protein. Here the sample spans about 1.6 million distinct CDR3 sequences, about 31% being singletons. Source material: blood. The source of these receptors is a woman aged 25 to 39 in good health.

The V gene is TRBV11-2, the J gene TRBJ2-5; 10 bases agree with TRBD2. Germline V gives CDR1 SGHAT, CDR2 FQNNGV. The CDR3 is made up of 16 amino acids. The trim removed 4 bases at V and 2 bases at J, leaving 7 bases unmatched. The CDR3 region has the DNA TGTGCCAGCAGCTCAAGCGGGAGGGCGGGGCAAGAGACCCAGTACTTC. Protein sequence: CASSSSGRAGQETQYF.

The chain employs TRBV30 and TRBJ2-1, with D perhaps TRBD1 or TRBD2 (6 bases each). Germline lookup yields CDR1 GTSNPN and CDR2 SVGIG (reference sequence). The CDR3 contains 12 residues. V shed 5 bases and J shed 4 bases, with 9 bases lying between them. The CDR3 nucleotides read TGTGCCTGGGAGGGGGGATACAATGAGCAGTTCTTC. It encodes CAWEGGYNEQFF.

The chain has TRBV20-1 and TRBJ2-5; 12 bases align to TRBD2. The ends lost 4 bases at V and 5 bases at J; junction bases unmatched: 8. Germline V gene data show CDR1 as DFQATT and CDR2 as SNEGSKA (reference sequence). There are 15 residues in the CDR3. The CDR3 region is CSATSSGRAGETQYF. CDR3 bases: TGCAGTGCTACTTCTAGCGGGAGGGCCGGGGAGACCCAGTACTTC.

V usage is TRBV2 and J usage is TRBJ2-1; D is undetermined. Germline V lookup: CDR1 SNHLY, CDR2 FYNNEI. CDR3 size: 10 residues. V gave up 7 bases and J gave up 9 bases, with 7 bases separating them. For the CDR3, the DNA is TGTGCCAGCACGGCCCTTGAGCAGTTCTTC. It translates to CASTALEQFF.

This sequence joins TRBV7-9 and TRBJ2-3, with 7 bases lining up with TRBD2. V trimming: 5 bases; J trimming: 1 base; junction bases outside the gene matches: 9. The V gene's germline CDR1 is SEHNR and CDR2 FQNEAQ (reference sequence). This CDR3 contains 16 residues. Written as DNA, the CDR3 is TGTGCCAGCAGCCCCCTCGTCCGGGGGGGCACAGATACGCAGTATTTT. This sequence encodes CASSPLVRGGTDTQYF.

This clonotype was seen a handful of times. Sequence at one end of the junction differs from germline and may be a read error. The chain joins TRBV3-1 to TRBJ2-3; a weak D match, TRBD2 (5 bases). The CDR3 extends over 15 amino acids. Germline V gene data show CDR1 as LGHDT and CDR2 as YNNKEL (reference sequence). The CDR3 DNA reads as TGTGCCAGAAGCCAATCTCAAGTTCGGGGAGATACGCAGTATTTT. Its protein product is CARSQSQVRGDTQYF.

The CDR3 DNA reads as TGTGCCAGCAGTTACAGAGGGTCGACTGAAGCTTTCTTT. It yields the protein CASSYRGSTEAFF. The chain employs TRBV6-6 and TRBJ1-1; no definite D call. The CDR3 totals 13 residues. The V end lost 2 bases, the J end lost 5 bases, and 9 bases lay between the germline ends. The V gene's germline CDR1 is MNHNY and CDR2 SVGAGI (reference sequence).

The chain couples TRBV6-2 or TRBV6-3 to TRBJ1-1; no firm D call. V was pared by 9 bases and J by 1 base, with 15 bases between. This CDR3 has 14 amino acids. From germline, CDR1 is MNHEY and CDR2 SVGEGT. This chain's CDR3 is CASRYYATNTEAFF. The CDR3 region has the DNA TGTGCCAGTAGGTATTATGCGACGAACACTGAAGCTTTCTTT.

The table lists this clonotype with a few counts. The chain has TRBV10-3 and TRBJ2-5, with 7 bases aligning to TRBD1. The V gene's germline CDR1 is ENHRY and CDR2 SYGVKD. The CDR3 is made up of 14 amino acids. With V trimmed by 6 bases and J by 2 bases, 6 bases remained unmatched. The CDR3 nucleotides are TGTGCCATCAGAACCGGGACAGAACAAGAGACCCAGTACTTC. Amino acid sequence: CAIRTGTEQETQYF.

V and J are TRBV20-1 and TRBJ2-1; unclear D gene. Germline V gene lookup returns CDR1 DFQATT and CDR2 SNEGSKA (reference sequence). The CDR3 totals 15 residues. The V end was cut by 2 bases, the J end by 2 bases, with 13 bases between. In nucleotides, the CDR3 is TGCAGTGCTAGATTTGGGGTTGGCGCCTACAATGAGCAGTTCTTC. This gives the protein CSARFGVGAYNEQFF.

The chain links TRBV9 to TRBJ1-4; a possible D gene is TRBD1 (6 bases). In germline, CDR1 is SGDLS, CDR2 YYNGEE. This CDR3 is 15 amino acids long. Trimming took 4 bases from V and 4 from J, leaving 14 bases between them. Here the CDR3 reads CASSPGQYLNEKLFF. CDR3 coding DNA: TGTGCCAGCAGCCCAGGACAGTATCTTAATGAAAAACTGTTTTTT. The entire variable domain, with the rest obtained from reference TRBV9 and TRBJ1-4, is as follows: DSGVTQTPKHLITATGQRVTLRCSPRSGDLSVYWYQQSLDQGLQFLIQYYNGEERAKGNILERFSAQQFPDLHSELNLSSLELGDSALYFCASSPGQYLNEKLFFGSGTQLSVL.

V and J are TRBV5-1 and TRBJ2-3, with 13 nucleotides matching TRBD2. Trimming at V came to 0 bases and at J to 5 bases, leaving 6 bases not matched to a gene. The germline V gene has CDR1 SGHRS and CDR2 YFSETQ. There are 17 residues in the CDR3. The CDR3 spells CASSLGGLAGEGDTQYF. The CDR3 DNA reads TGCGCCAGCAGCTTGGGCGGACTAGCGGGAGAGGGAGATACGCAGTATTTT.

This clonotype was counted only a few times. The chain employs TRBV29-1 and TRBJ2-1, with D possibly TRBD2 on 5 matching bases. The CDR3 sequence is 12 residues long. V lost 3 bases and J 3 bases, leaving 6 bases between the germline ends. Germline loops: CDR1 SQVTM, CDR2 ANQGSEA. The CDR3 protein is CSVDRDYNEQFF. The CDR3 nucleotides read TGCAGCGTTGACCGGGACTACAATGAGCAGTTCTTC.

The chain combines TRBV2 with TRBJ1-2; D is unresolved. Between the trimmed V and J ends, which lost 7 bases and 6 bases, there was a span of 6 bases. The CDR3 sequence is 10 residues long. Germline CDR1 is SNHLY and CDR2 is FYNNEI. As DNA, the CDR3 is TGTGCCAGCAAGCGAGATGGCTACACCTTC. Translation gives CASKRDGYTF. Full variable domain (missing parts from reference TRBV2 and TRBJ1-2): EPEVTQTPSHQVTQMGQEVILRCVPISNHLYFYWYRQILGQKVEFLVSFYNNEISEKSEIFDDQFSVERPDGSNFTLKIRSTKLEDSAMYFCASKRDGYTFGSGTRLTVV.

The CDR3: CSVGQTGSTGELFF. In DNA form, the CDR3 reads TGCAGCGTTGGCCAAACCGGGAGCACCGGGGAGCTGTTTTTT. V gene TRBV29-1 combines with J gene TRBJ2-2; weak D call: TRBD2 (6 bases). V dropped 4 bases and J dropped 4 bases, with 13 bases sitting between them. Germline V gene sequence: CDR1 SQVTM, CDR2 ANQGSEA. The CDR3 extends over 14 amino acids.

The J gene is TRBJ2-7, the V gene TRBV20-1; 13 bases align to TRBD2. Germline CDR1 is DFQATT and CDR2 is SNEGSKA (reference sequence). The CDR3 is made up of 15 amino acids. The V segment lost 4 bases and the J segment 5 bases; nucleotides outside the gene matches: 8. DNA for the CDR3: TGCAGTGCTACCACTACTAGCGGGAGGGCCCACGAGCAGTACTTC. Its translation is CSATTTSGRAHEQYF.

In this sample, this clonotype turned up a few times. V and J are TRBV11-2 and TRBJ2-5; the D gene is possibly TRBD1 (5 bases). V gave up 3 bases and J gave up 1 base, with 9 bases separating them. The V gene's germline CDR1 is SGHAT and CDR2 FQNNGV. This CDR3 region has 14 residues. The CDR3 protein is CASSFWGPQETQYF. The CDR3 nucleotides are TGTGCCAGCAGCTTCTGGGGCCCCCAAGAGACCCAGTACTTC.

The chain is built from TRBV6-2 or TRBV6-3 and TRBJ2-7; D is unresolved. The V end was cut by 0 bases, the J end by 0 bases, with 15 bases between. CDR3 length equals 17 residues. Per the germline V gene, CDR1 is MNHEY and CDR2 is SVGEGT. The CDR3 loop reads CASSYSISVANSYEQYF. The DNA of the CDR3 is TGTGCCAGCAGTTACTCGATCAGCGTAGCCAACTCCTACGAGCAGTACTTC.

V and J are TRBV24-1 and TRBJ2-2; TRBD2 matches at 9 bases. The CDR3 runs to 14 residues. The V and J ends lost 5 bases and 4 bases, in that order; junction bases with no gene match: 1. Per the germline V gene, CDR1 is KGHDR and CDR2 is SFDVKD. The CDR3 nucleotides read TGTGCCACCAGTGCACTAGCGGGCACCGGGGAGCTGTTTTTT. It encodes CATSALAGTGELFF.